A single sample is the source of the 25 T cell receptor beta chains below, sequenced in a study of cytomegalovirus exposure and HLA in healthy donors (dated by TCRdb to 2017 to 2019). Library prep was done by the immunoSEQ multiplex PCR assay. The multiplex PCR relied on a mix of 60 forward primers for TCR Vbeta segments and 13 reverse primers for TCR Jbeta segments. TCRdb stores this immuneACCESS table with in-frame sequences only. Part of the clones is absent; in the studies checked, under half of the shortfall reflects unresolved V genes, and no reason is known for the rest. The sample profile shows around 190,000 clones; 65% to 80% of them were found once. The top ten clones comprise about 1% of the sample. Source material: PBMCs. These receptors all come from a woman aged 40 to 50 in good health and CMV-seronegative.

The chain links TRBV6-6 to TRBJ2-1; 9 bases fit TRBD2. V shed 6 bases and J 9 bases; nucleotides not matched to a gene: 12. Germline V gene lookup returns CDR1 MNHNY and CDR2 SVGAGI (reference sequence). The CDR3 covers 15 residues. Here the CDR3 DNA reads TGTGCCAGCAGCTTCAGCGGGAGGAGTTTCGGTGAGCAGTTCTTC. Translated: CASSFSGRSFGEQFF.

This rearrangement joins TRBV6-1 to TRBJ2-1; 8 bases agree with TRBD2. Germline trimming cut 9 bases from V and 8 bases from J; bases unmatched to any gene: 9. Germline loops: CDR1 MNHNS, CDR2 SASEGT. The length of the CDR3 is 13 residues. CDR3 in amino acids: CARGGGGPDEQFF. The CDR3 coding sequence is TGTGCCAGGGGGGGCGGGGGGCCCGATGAGCAGTTCTTC.

Here the CDR3 DNA reads TGTGCCTGGAGTCTCCGACTCTTTAACTATGGCTACACCTTC. As protein: CAWSLRLFNYGYTF. This chain joins TRBV30 and TRBJ1-2; D gene ambiguous. V gave up 2 bases and J gave up 1 base, with 11 bases separating them. From germline, CDR1 is GTSNPN and CDR2 SVGIG (reference sequence). The CDR3 spans 14 residues.

This clone was detected a few times. The CDR3 sequence: CATLAGGPYEQFF. The CDR3 DNA reads as TGTGCCACTCTAGCGGGAGGGCCCTATGAGCAGTTCTTC. The J gene is TRBJ2-1, the V gene TRBV10-3, with TRBD2 matching over 12 bases. CDR3 length equals 13 residues. CDR1 and CDR2 (germline): ENHRY, SYGVKD. The J segment lost 8 bases and the V segment lost 10 bases, leaving 6 bases of the junction unmatched.

This chain links TRBV29-1 with TRBJ1-2, with TRBD1 as a possible D gene (6 bases). Trimming stripped 5 bases from V and 4 bases from J, with 20 bases between. The CDR3 covers 15 residues. Per germline, CDR1 SQVTM and CDR2 ANQGSEA. CDR3 amino acids: CSVRGSQLGGYGYTF. The CDR3, as DNA: TGCAGCGTTAGAGGCAGCCAGCTAGGGGGCTATGGCTACACCTTC. The full variable domain, its missing parts supplied by reference TRBV29-1 and TRBJ1-2, is SAVISQKPSRDICQRGTSLTIQCQVDSQVTMMFWYRQQPGQSLTLIATANQGSEATYESGFVIDKFPISRPNLTFSTLTVSNMSPEDSSIYLCSVRGSQLGGYGYTFGSGTRLTVV.

The chain recombines TRBV30 with TRBJ1-1; tentative D call: TRBD1 (5 bases). The ends were cut back, 3 bases at V and 1 base at J, with 6 bases in the middle. Germline V gene sequence: CDR1 GTSNPN, CDR2 SVGIG (reference sequence). The CDR3 runs 12 residues. The CDR3, as DNA: TGTGCCTGGAGACAGGAGAACACTGAAGCTTTCTTT. Protein product: CAWRQENTEAFF.

This clone was seen just once. This chain joins TRBV18 and TRBJ2-1; 8 bases align to TRBD1. Per germline, CDR1 KGHSH and CDR2 LQKENI. There are 15 residues in the CDR3. V trimming: 3 bases; J trimming: 2 bases; junction bases outside the gene matches: 3. As DNA, the CDR3 is TGTGCCAGCTCACCGGACAGGGCCCCCTACAATGAGCAGTTCTTC. This encodes CASSPDRAPYNEQFF.

V and J are TRBV27 and TRBJ1-4; the match to TRBD1 covers 10 bases. Germline V gives CDR1 MNHEY, CDR2 SMNVEV (reference sequence). V lost 5 bases and J lost 5; bases outside the gene matches: 5. This CDR3 is built from 15 residues. The CDR3 DNA is TGTGCCAGCAGTCCGCTGGGACAGGGGAATGAAAAACTGTTTTTT. It specifies CASSPLGQGNEKLFF.

This chain uses TRBV29-1 with TRBJ2-1; 14 bases are shared with TRBD2. The CDR3 runs to 18 residues. V lost 5 bases and J lost 6; bases outside the gene matches: 15. Germline V gene sequence: CDR1 SQVTM, CDR2 ANQGSEA. As DNA, the CDR3 is TGCAGCGTTTGGATAGCCGGGACTAGCGGGAGATCGGGCAATGAGCAGTTCTTC. Translating gives CSVWIAGTSGRSGNEQFF.

The chain combines TRBV19 with TRBJ1-4; TRBD1 aligns across 9 bases. After removal of 6 bases from V and 8 bases from J, the junction contained 10 bases not matched to a gene. The CDR3 runs to 15 residues. Germline CDR1 LNHDA, CDR2 SQIVND (reference sequence). The CDR3 is CASSSTGQGGEKLFF. CDR3 in DNA: TGTGCCAGTAGCTCAACGGGACAGGGCGGGGAAAAACTGTTTTTT.

The chain uses TRBV2 and TRBJ1-1; D unclear. The CDR3 is 15 residues long. Per germline, CDR1 SNHLY and CDR2 FYNNEI. V dropped 8 bases and J dropped 1 base, with 17 bases sitting between them. The CDR3 protein is CASPGPRPANTEAFF. The CDR3 bases are TGTGCCAGCCCTGGGCCCCGGCCCGCGAACACTGAAGCTTTCTTT.

The chain uses TRBV9 and TRBJ1-2; tentatively, D is TRBD1 (6 bases). Trimming took 4 bases from V and 3 from J, leaving 22 bases between them. The CDR3 loop spans 17 amino acids. The germline CDR1 and CDR2 sequences are SGDLS and YYNGEE. CDR3 nucleotides: TGTGCCAGCAGCCCACCGAAGGGGGGGGGAGGTGACTATGGCTACACCTTC. Its protein product is CASSPPKGGGGDYGYTF.

CDR3 amino acids: CASSPPGRGTEAFF. DNA for the CDR3: TGTGCCAGCAGTCCGCCGGGCAGAGGGACTGAAGCTTTCTTT. The chain recombines TRBV2 with TRBJ1-1; D is unresolved. Trimming cost V 5 bases and J 5 bases, with 15 bases left between them. Germline V lookup: CDR1 SNHLY, CDR2 FYNNEI. The CDR3 totals 14 residues. The entire variable domain, with the rest obtained from reference TRBV2 and TRBJ1-1, is as follows: EPEVTQTPSHQVTQMGQEVILRCVPISNHLYFYWYRQILGQKVEFLVSFYNNEISEKSEIFDDQFSVERPDGSNFTLKIRSTKLEDSAMYFCASSPPGRGTEAFFGQGTRLTVV.

This clone was seen only a few times. A junction end diverges from the germline sequence, so it may reflect a read error. In DNA, the CDR3 is TGTGCCAGCTCACCCTTCGTAGATCAAGAGGCCCAGTACTTC. Protein product: CASSPFVDQEAQYF. This chain joins TRBV18 and TRBJ2-5; D is unresolved. The CDR3 consists of 14 residues. Germline values: CDR1 KGHSH, CDR2 LQKENI.

The J gene is TRBJ2-7, the V gene TRBV6-4; 8 bases agree with TRBD1. The CDR3 totals 21 residues. V shed 2 bases and J 3 bases; nucleotides not matched to a gene: 24. The germline gives CDR1 MRHNA, CDR2 SNTAGT. The CDR3 DNA follows: TGTGCCAGCAGTGACCCTTACTACCGACAGGGGAAGAGGATACAAGACTACGAGCAGTACTTC. Its translation: CASSDPYYRQGKRIQDYEQYF.

The chain links TRBV30 to TRBJ1-2, with D perhaps matching TRBD1 (6 bases). CDR1 and CDR2 (germline): GTSNPN, SVGIG (reference sequence). V was pared by 1 base and J by 6 bases, with 9 bases between. The CDR3 loop spans 12 amino acids. The CDR3 loop is CAWSGQVNGYTF. For the CDR3, the DNA is TGTGCCTGGAGTGGACAGGTTAATGGCTACACCTTC.

CDR3 nucleotide sequence: TGTGCCAGCAGCCCGGCGACAGGGTTGATAAAGGAGCAGTACGTC. This encodes CASSPATGLIKEQYV. V is TRBV14 and J is TRBJ2-7, with 7 bases that match TRBD1. The V segment lost 4 bases and the J segment 7 bases; nucleotides outside the gene matches: 13. This CDR3 region has 15 residues. The V gene's germline CDR1 is SGHDN and CDR2 FVKESK.

CDR3 amino acids: CASTLGTGYGYTF. CDR3 in DNA: TGTGCCAGCACCTTAGGGACAGGATATGGCTACACCTTC. The chain recombines TRBV6-5 with TRBJ1-2; TRBD1 aligns across 8 bases. The CDR3 totals 13 residues. V lost 7 bases to trimming and J lost 5 bases; unmatched junction nucleotides: 6. Germline-derived CDR1 and CDR2 are MNHEY and SVGAGI.

The CDR3 reads CASSLVDSNSPLHF. In DNA, the CDR3 is TGTGCCAGCAGCTTAGTTGACAGTAATTCACCCCTCCACTTT. V usage is TRBV11-2 and J usage is TRBJ1-6, with D perhaps TRBD1 (5 bases). The CDR3 totals 14 residues. Deletions cut 1 base from V and 6 bases from J, with 7 bases between. Germline lookup yields CDR1 SGHAT and CDR2 FQNNGV.

The genes are TRBV6-5 and TRBJ2-2; possibly TRBD1 for D (6 bases). With 2 bases removed from V and 6 bases from J, the gap between germline ends came to 16 bases. This CDR3 has 16 amino acids. Germline V gene sequence: CDR1 MNHEY, CDR2 SVGAGI. The CDR3 sequence is CASSYKTGSSAGELFF. The CDR3 DNA is TGTGCCAGCAGTTACAAAACAGGGTCATCAGCCGGGGAGCTGTTTTTT.

This clone came up once. The V gene is TRBV7-2, the J gene TRBJ1-2; 7 positions agree with TRBD1. The J segment lost 4 bases and the V segment lost 1 base, leaving 6 bases of the junction unmatched. From germline, CDR1 is SGHTA and CDR2 FQGNSA. The CDR3 loop spans 15 amino acids. CDR3 sequence reads: CASSLGGQHSYGYTF. The CDR3, as DNA: TGTGCCAGCAGCTTAGGGGGACAGCATTCCTATGGCTACACCTTC.

The genes are TRBV2 and TRBJ2-7; D remains unclear. The germline V gene has CDR1 SNHLY and CDR2 FYNNEI. The CDR3 is 12 residues long. With 6 bases removed from V and 9 bases from J, the gap between germline ends came to 15 bases. In nucleotides, the CDR3 is TGTGCCAGCAGGACATCCTCTACGTCGCAGTACTTC. Translating gives CASRTSSTSQYF.

This rearrangement joins TRBV5-6 to TRBJ2-3; D might be TRBD1 (6 bases). The CDR3 consists of 15 residues. Germline V gene lookup returns CDR1 SGHDT and CDR2 YYEEEE. V gave up 0 bases and J gave up 0 bases, with 8 bases separating them. This CDR3 is CASSLGTASTDTQYF. The CDR3 bases are TGTGCCAGCAGCTTGGGGACAGCAAGCACAGATACGCAGTATTTT.

The rearrangement joins TRBV27 to TRBJ2-5; weak D call: TRBD2 (6 bases). The CDR3 sequence is 21 residues long. The germline CDR1 and CDR2 sequences are MNHEY and SMNVEV (reference sequence). V was clipped by 5 bases and J by 7 bases, with 38 bases between them. The CDR3 DNA reads TGTGCCAGCAGTCTCCGAAACTGGGAAACCGGTGATGGGTGGGTGCGGGGGACCCAGTACTTC. Its translation is CASSLRNWETGDGWVRGTQYF.

The rearrangement links TRBV2 to TRBJ1-2, with TRBD1 matching 7 bases. Germline V gene data show CDR1 as SNHLY and CDR2 as FYNNEI. V trimming: 0 bases; J trimming: 8 bases; junction bases outside the gene matches: 9. The CDR3 extends over 15 amino acids. The CDR3 loop reads CASSEAGTRGGGYTF. In DNA, the CDR3 is TGTGCCAGCAGTGAAGCTGGAACTCGAGGGGGCGGCTACACCTTC.